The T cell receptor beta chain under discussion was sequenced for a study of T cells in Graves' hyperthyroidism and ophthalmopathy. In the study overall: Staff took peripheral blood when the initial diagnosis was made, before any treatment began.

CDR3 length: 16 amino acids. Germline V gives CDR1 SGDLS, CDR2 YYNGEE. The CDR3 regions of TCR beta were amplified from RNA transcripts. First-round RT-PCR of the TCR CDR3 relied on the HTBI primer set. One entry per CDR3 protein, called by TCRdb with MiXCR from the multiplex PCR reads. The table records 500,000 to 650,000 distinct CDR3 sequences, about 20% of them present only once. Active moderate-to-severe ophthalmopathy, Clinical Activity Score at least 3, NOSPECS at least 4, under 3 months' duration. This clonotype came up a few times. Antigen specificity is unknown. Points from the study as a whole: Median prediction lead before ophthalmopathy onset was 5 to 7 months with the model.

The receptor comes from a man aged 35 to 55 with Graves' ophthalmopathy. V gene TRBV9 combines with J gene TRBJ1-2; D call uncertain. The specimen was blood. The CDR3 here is CATEKATYPVEVGYTF. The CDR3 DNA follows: TGTGCTACGGAGAAAGCCACCTACCCCGTAGAGGTCGGCTACACCTTC.